Listed here are 24 T cell receptor beta chains from one sample, sequenced in a study of shared clonotypes between healthy human individuals. Data came from immunoSEQ multiplex PCR; TCRdb stores just in-frame clones and leaves some out. There are approximately 1,500,000 clones in the sample; approximately 97% occur only once, and approximately 1.1% lies in the top ten. Sequenced: naive CD4+ T cells sorted from blood. Described subset: CD45RA+ positively selected. Receptor source: a man aged 30-40 years in good health.

The chain carries TRBV9 and TRBJ2-1; 11 nucleotides align to TRBD2. The germline V gene has CDR1 SGDLS and CDR2 YYNGEE. There are 14 residues in the CDR3. V shed 4 bases, J shed 8 bases, and the junction held 5 bases outside the gene matches. The CDR3 coding sequence is TGTGCCAGCAGCCCGACTAGCGGGACCCATGAGCAGTTCTTC. Amino acid sequence: CASSPTSGTHEQFF.

This chain uses TRBV27 with TRBJ2-1; 10 bases line up with TRBD2. Unmatched junction bases numbered 13, after V lost 10 bases and J lost 1 base. The CDR3 consists of 17 residues. CDR1 is MNHEY and CDR2 is SMNVEV in the germline V gene (reference sequence). CDR3 sequence reads: CATSRTSGASSYNEQFF. The CDR3 DNA reads as TGTGCCACCTCCCGGACTAGCGGAGCCTCTTCCTACAATGAGCAGTTCTTC.

The chain carries TRBV9 and TRBJ2-5; D gene unclear. The length of the CDR3 is 17 residues. The V and J ends lost 4 bases and 4 bases respectively, with 23 bases between them. Germline loops: CDR1 SGDLS, CDR2 YYNGEE. Written as DNA, the CDR3 is TGTGCCAGCAGCCCACCCGGGTGGCAGGACCCCGTAGAGACCCAGTACTTC. Its protein is CASSPPGWQDPVETQYF.

The gene calls are TRBV5-1 and TRBJ2-2; TRBD2 might be the D (6 bases). Per germline, CDR1 SGHRS and CDR2 YFSETQ. V was shortened by 6 bases and J by 1 base, with 13 bases between the two germline ends. The CDR3 has 15 residues. CDR3 nucleotides: TGCGCCAGCATGGGGGGTAGTCTGAACACCGGGGAGCTGTTTTTT. This translates into CASMGGSLNTGELFF.

The gene calls are TRBV7-2 and TRBJ1-4; possible D gene TRBD1, 5 bases. V dropped 0 bases and J dropped 11 bases, with 10 bases sitting between them. Germline loops: CDR1 SGHTA, CDR2 FQGNSA. This CDR3 is 13 amino acids long. The CDR3 DNA sequence: TGTGCCAGCAGCTTAGCTCAGGGTTGGAAACTGTTTTTT. The encoded protein is CASSLAQGWKLFF.

The chain combines TRBV5-1 with TRBJ1-2; 7 bases match TRBD1. The CDR3 is made up of 12 amino acids. In germline, CDR1 is SGHRS, CDR2 YFSETQ. V shed 8 bases and J 3 bases; nucleotides not matched to a gene: 4. The CDR3 reads CASGDRDYGYTF. In DNA form, the CDR3 reads TGCGCCAGTGGCGACAGGGACTATGGCTACACCTTC.

The gene calls are TRBV5-1 and TRBJ1-4; TRBD1 aligns across 7 bases. The V gene's germline CDR1 is SGHRS and CDR2 YFSETQ. Trimming at V came to 3 bases and at J to 3 bases, leaving 2 bases not matched to a gene. This CDR3 spans 14 amino acids. The DNA for the CDR3 is TGCGCCAGCAGCTCGACAGGGTCTAATGAAAAACTGTTTTTT. Its translation: CASSSTGSNEKLFF. The full variable domain, completed using reference TRBV5-1 and TRBJ1-4, is KAGVTQTPRYLIKTRGQQVTLSCSPISGHRSVSWYQQTPGQGLQFLFEYFSETQRNKGNFPGRFSGRQFSNSRSEMNVSTLELGDSALYLCASSSTGSNEKLFFGSGTQLSVL.

CDR3 in amino acids: CASSLVSGRLYEQYF. The DNA of the CDR3 is TGCGCCAGCAGCTTGGTTAGCGGGCGCCTATACGAGCAGTACTTC. This chain uses TRBV5-1 with TRBJ2-7; the match to TRBD2 covers 7 bases. CDR1 and CDR2 (germline): SGHRS, YFSETQ. Germline trimming cut 0 bases from V and 4 bases from J; bases unmatched to any gene: 7. The CDR3 has 15 residues.

V gene TRBV2 combines with J gene TRBJ2-3; 8 bases line up with TRBD1. Germline CDR1 SNHLY, CDR2 FYNNEI. The CDR3 extends over 14 amino acids. The ends lost 6 bases at V and 4 bases at J; junction bases unmatched: 6. CDR3 loop: CASSQDRESDTQYF. The CDR3 coding sequence is TGTGCCAGCAGCCAGGACAGGGAGTCAGATACGCAGTATTTT. The complete variable domain, with remaining parts taken from reference TRBV2 and TRBJ2-3, reads EPEVTQTPSHQVTQMGQEVILRCVPISNHLYFYWYRQILGQKVEFLVSFYNNEISEKSEIFDDQFSVERPDGSNFTLKIRSTKLEDSAMYFCASSQDRESDTQYFGPGTRLTVL.

The rearrangement links TRBV28 to TRBJ2-2; D unresolved. V was pared by 3 bases and J by 0 bases, with 8 bases between. This CDR3 comprises 15 residues. In germline, CDR1 is MDHEN, CDR2 SYDVKM. Here the CDR3 DNA reads TGTGCCAGCAGTTTGGTCTTATCGAACACCGGGGAGCTGTTTTTT. Translated: CASSLVLSNTGELFF.

The chain is built from TRBV5-6 and TRBJ1-5; 9 positions agree with TRBD1. V dropped 1 base and J dropped 5; count of bases not matched to a gene: 13. Germline lookup yields CDR1 SGHDT and CDR2 YYEEEE. The CDR3 has 18 amino acids. CDR3 sequence: CASSLLGTGIVRDQPQHF. The CDR3, as DNA: TGTGCCAGCAGCTTGTTGGGGACAGGGATCGTTCGGGATCAGCCCCAGCATTTT.

The chain combines TRBV27 with TRBJ1-5, with TRBD1 as a possible D gene (6 bases). Germline-derived CDR1 and CDR2 are MNHEY and SMNVEV (reference sequence). This CDR3 has 15 residues. With 5 bases removed from V and 3 bases from J, the gap between germline ends came to 14 bases. CDR3 nucleotide sequence: TGTGCCAGCAGTAATCTGGACAGAACCAATCAGCCCCAGCATTTT. This sequence encodes CASSNLDRTNQPQHF.

CDR3 coding DNA: TGTGCCAGCAGCTTGGCCCGGCCCAATGAGCAGTTCTTC. Protein sequence: CASSLARPNEQFF. V and J are TRBV7-9 and TRBJ2-1; D remains unclear. V lost 3 bases and J 6 bases, leaving 9 bases between the germline ends. The CDR3 contains 13 residues. Germline V lookup: CDR1 SEHNR, CDR2 FQNEAQ (reference sequence).

The gene calls are TRBV6-5 and TRBJ2-5, with TRBD1 identical over 7 bases. Germline V CDR1 and CDR2: MNHEY, SVGAGI. This CDR3 has 15 amino acids. With 1 base clipped from V and 5 bases from J, the junction kept 7 bases outside the gene matches. In nucleotides, the CDR3 is TGTGCCAGCAGTTACTGGGTAGGGGGCATCGAGACCCAGTACTTC. It specifies CASSYWVGGIETQYF.

The sample holds one count of this clone. This chain links TRBV19 with TRBJ2-7; D is possibly TRBD2 (7 bases). This CDR3 contains 14 residues. CDR1 is LNHDA and CDR2 is SQIVND in the germline V gene (reference sequence). The V and J ends lost 9 bases and 3 bases respectively, with 18 bases between them. The CDR3 DNA reads TGTGCCAGCCGGGAGGACAGCCGCTACTACGAGCAGTACTTC. Amino acid sequence: CASREDSRYYEQYF.

V and J are TRBV7-9 and TRBJ1-1; D gene uncertain. Looked up from germline, CDR1 is SEHNR and CDR2 is FQNEAQ (reference sequence). The length of the CDR3 is 10 residues. The ends were cut back, 6 bases at V and 5 bases at J, with 4 bases in the middle. CDR3 in amino acids: CASRGTEAFF. The DNA of the CDR3 is TGTGCCAGCAGGGGTACTGAAGCTTTCTTT.

Regarding this clone: Different DNA sequences within this sample yield the same CDR3. The chain joins TRBV7-2 to TRBJ1-2; no definite D call. V was pared by 1 base and J by 2 bases, with 8 bases between. The CDR3 extends over 14 amino acids. CDR1 and CDR2 (germline): SGHTA, FQGNSA. In DNA, the CDR3 is TGTGCCAGCAGCTTAGGCTTGGCCAACTATGGCTACACCTTC. This translates into CASSLGLANYGYTF.

The chain couples TRBV10-1 to TRBJ2-1; 11 bases match TRBD2. Per germline, CDR1 WNHNN and CDR2 SYGVQD (reference sequence). The CDR3 sequence is 14 residues long. The V and J ends lost 6 bases and 8 bases, in that order; junction bases with no gene match: 6. The CDR3 region has the DNA TGCGCCAGCAGCGGACTAGCGGGTCAGGATGAGCAGTTCTTC. Its translation: CASSGLAGQDEQFF.

The chain recombines TRBV28 with TRBJ2-7; tentatively, D is TRBD1 or TRBD2 (5 bases each). The CDR3 extends over 13 amino acids. Germline V lookup: CDR1 MDHEN, CDR2 SYDVKM. With 5 bases removed from V and 2 bases from J, the gap between germline ends came to 10 bases. The CDR3 reads CASSIGTTYEQYF. CDR3 sequence (DNA): TGTGCCAGCAGTATCGGGACGACCTACGAGCAGTACTTC.

With regard to this clone: Within the sample, other DNA sequences also encode this same CDR3. The chain carries TRBV10-3 and TRBJ1-1; possible D gene TRBD1, 6 bases. V shed 4 bases and J shed 2 bases, with 8 bases lying between them. Germline V gene sequence: CDR1 ENHRY, CDR2 SYGVKD. The CDR3 loop spans 13 amino acids. The CDR3 DNA follows: TGTGCCATCAGTGGGACAGCTAACACTGAAGCTTTCTTT. Translating gives CAISGTANTEAFF.

This sequence joins TRBV28 and TRBJ1-1, with 10 bases matching TRBD1. J lost 5 bases, V lost 3 bases, and 6 bases had no gene match. Per the germline V gene, CDR1 is MDHEN and CDR2 is SYDVKM. There are 15 residues in the CDR3. The CDR3 nucleotides are TGTGCCAGCAGTTTGGACAGGGGGAAGGAGACTGAAGCTTTCTTT. Its translation: CASSLDRGKETEAFF.

The V gene is TRBV11-2, the J gene TRBJ2-7; 11 bases line up with TRBD2. Germline CDR1 is SGHAT and CDR2 is FQNNGV. V shed 3 bases, J shed 3 bases, and the junction held 13 bases outside the gene matches. The CDR3 runs to 18 residues. The CDR3 spells CASSFATTMGLADYEQYF. The CDR3 region has the DNA TGTGCCAGCAGCTTCGCTACCACTATGGGACTAGCGGACTACGAGCAGTACTTC.

The chain carries TRBV27 and TRBJ2-5, with TRBD1 matching 10 bases. CDR3 length: 19 residues. Looked up from germline, CDR1 is MNHEY and CDR2 is SMNVEV (reference sequence). J lost 0 bases, V lost 5 bases, and 15 bases had no gene match. This CDR3 is CASSPPGTGAAQYQETQYF. Here the CDR3 DNA reads TGTGCCAGCAGTCCCCCCGGGACAGGGGCCGCGCAGTACCAAGAGACCCAGTACTTC.

The genes are TRBV6-5 and TRBJ2-7, with 10 bases fitting TRBD1. CDR1 is MNHEY and CDR2 is SVGAGI in the germline V gene. This CDR3 spans 15 amino acids. The J segment lost 7 bases and the V segment lost 1 base, leaving 7 bases of the junction unmatched. The CDR3 bases are TGTGCCAGCAGTTACTTTGGGACAGGGGTCGGTGAGCAGTACTTC. This sequence encodes CASSYFGTGVGEQYF.